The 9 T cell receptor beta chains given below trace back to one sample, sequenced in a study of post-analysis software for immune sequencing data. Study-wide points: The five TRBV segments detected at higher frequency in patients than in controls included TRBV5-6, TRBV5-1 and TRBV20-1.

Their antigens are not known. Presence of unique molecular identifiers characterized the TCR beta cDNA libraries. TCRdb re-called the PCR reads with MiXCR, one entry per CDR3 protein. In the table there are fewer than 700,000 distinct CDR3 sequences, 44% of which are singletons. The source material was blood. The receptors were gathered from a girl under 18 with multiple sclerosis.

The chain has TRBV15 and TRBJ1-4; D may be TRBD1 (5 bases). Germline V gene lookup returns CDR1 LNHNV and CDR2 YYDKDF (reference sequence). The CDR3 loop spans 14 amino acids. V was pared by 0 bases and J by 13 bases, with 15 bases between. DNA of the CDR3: TGTGCCACCAGCAGAGATTCGATACAAACAGGACTGTTTTTT. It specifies CATSRDSIQTGLFF. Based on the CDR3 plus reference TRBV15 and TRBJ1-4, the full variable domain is DAMVIQNPRYQVTQFGKPVTLSCSQTLNHNVMYWYQQKSSQAPKLLFHYYDKDFNNEADTPDNFQSRRPNTSFCFLDIRSPGLGDTAMYLCATSRDSIQTGLFFGSGTQLSVL.

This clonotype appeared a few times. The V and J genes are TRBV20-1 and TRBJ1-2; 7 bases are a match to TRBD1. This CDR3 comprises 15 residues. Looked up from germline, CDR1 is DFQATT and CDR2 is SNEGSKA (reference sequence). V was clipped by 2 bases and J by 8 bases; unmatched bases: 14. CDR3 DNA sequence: TGCAGTGCTAGATCCCAAGGAGGGGGCGCGGGAGGCTACACCTTC. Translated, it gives CSARSQGGGAGGYTF.

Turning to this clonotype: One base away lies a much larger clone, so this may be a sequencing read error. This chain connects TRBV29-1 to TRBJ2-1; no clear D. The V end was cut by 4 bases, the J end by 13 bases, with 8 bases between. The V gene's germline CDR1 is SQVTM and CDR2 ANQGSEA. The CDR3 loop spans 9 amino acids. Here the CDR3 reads CSVGETQFF. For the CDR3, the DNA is TGCAGCGTTGGAGAGACCCAGTTCTTC.

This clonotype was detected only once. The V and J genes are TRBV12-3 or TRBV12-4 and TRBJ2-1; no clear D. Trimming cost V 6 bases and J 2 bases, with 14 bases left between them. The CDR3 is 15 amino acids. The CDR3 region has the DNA TGTGCCAGCAGAAAACGAGCAGGCCCCTACAATGAGCAGTTCTTC. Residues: CASRKRAGPYNEQFF.

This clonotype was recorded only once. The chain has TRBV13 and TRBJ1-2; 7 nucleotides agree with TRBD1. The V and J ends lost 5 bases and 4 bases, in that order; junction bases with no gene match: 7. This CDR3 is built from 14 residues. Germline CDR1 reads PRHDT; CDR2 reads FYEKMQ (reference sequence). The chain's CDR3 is CASSQQTGLYGYTF. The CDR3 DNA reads TGTGCCAGCAGCCAACAGACAGGGCTCTATGGCTACACCTTC.

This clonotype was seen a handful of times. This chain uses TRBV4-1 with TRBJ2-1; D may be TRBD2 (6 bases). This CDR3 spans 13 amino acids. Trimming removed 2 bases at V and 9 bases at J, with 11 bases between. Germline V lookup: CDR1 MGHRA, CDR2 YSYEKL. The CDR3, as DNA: TGCGCCAGCAGCCAACTACTAGCTATTGAGCAGTTCTTC. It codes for CASSQLLAIEQFF.

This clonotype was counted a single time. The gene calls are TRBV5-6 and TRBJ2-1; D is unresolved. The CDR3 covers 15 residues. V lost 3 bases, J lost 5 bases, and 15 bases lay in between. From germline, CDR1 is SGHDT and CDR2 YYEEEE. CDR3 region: CASSYSPPSHNEQFF. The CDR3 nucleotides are TGTGCCAGCAGCTACAGTCCCCCGTCCCACAATGAGCAGTTCTTC. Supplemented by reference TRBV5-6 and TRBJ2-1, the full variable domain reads DAGVTQSPTHLIKTRGQQVTLRCSPKSGHDTVSWYQQALGQGPQFIFQYYEEEERQRGNFPDRFSGHQFPNYSSELNVNALLLGDSALYLCASSYSPPSHNEQFFGPGTRLTVL.

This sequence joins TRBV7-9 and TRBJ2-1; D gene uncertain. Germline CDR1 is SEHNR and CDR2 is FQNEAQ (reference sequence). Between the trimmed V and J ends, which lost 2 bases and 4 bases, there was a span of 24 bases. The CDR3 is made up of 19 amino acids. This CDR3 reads CASSLSPKVVGGRYNEQFF. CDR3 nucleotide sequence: TGTGCCAGCAGCTTATCGCCCAAAGTGGTGGGCGGCCGTTACAATGAGCAGTTCTTC.

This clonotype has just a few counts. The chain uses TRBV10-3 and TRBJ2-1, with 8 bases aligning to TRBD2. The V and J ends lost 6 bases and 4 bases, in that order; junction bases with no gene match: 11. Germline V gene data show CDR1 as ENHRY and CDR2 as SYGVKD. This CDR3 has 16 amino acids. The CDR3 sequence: CAISSTSGLFYNEQFF. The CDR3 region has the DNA TGTGCCATCAGCTCAACTAGCGGACTTTTTTACAATGAGCAGTTCTTC.